This T cell receptor beta chain was recorded in a study of identical twins. This clonotype was counted between two and nine times. TCRdb re-analysed the 5' RACE reads in MiXCR, keeping a single row per CDR3 protein. The table has approximately 490,000 distinct CDR3 sequences, under 25% seen once. The CDR3 has 16 residues. The V and J ends lost 0 bases and 2 bases respectively, with 14 bases between them. Germline assignment: CDR1 SGHRS and CDR2 YFSETQ. Separately, the same data were catalogued under a study of yellow fever vaccine responses in identical twins.

The chain links TRBV5-1 to TRBJ2-5, with a possible D match to TRBD1 (5 bases). This clonotype originated in a woman aged 18-30 years in good health. Sequenced: CD4+ T cells sorted from blood. The CDR3 bases are TGCGCCAGCAGCTTGGTGGTTTGGACAATTCAAGAGACCCAGTACTTC. It is translated as CASSLVVWTIQETQYF. Full variable domain (rest looked up from reference TRBV5-1 and TRBJ2-5): KAGVTQTPRYLIKTRGQQVTLSCSPISGHRSVSWYQQTPGQGLQFLFEYFSETQRNKGNFPGRFSGRQFSNSRSEMNVSTLELGDSALYLCASSLVVWTIQETQYFGPGTRLLVL.